This T cell receptor (beta chain) was recorded in a study of OX40 agonist ivuxolimab in advanced cancers. From germline, CDR1 is LNHDA and CDR2 SQIVND (reference sequence). The CDR3 loop spans 13 amino acids. V lost 4 bases, J lost 9 bases, and 13 bases lay in between. Measured with immunoSEQ multiplex PCR; TCRdb has only the in-frame clones, and not every one. This sample has 70,000 to 85,000 clones; about 90% occur once, and the top ten carry approximately 1.3%. Samples of blood were obtained at baseline, on cycle 4 day 1, and on cycle 7 day 1. V is TRBV19 and J is TRBJ2-1, with D tentatively TRBD1 (6 bases). Here the sequenced sample was CD4+ or CD8+ T cells sorted from blood, taken in a trial of the OX40 agonist ivuxolimab. This receptor was obtained from an adult with an advanced solid tumor such as melanoma, head and neck, liver or kidney cancer. Here the CDR3 reads CASSTLQGGEQFF. The DNA of the CDR3 is TGTGCCAGTAGTACTCTACAAGGGGGTGAGCAGTTCTTC.